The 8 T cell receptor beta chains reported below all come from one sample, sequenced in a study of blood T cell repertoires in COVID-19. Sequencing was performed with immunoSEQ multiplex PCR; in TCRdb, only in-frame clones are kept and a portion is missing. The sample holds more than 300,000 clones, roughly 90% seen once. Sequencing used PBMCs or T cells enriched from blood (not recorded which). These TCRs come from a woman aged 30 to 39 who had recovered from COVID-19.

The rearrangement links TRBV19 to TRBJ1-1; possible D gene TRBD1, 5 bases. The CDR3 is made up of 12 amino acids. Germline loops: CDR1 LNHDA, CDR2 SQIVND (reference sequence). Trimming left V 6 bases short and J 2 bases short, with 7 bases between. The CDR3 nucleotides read TGTGCCAGTAGAAGGGGAAACACTGAAGCTTTCTTT. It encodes CASRRGNTEAFF.

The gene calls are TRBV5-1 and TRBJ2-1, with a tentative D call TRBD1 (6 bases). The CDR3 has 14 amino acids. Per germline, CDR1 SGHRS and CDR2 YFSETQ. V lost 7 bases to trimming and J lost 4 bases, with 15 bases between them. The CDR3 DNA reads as TGCGCCAGCTCAGGGGTACTGGGGTACAATGAGCAGTTCTTC. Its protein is CASSGVLGYNEQFF. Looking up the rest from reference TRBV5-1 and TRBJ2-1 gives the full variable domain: KAGVTQTPRYLIKTRGQQVTLSCSPISGHRSVSWYQQTPGQGLQFLFEYFSETQRNKGNFPGRFSGRQFSNSRSEMNVSTLELGDSALYLCASSGVLGYNEQFFGPGTRLTVL.

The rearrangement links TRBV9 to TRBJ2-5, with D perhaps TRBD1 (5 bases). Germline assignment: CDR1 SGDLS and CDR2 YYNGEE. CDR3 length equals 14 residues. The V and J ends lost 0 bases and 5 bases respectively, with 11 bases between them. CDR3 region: CASSVEGVGETQYF. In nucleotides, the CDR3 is TGTGCCAGCAGCGTAGAAGGGGTTGGTGAGACCCAGTACTTC.

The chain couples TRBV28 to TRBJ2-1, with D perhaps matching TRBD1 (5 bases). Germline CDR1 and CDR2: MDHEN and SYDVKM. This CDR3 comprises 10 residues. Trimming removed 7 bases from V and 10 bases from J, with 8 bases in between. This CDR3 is CASKQAEQFF. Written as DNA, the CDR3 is TGTGCCAGCAAACAGGCAGAGCAGTTCTTC.

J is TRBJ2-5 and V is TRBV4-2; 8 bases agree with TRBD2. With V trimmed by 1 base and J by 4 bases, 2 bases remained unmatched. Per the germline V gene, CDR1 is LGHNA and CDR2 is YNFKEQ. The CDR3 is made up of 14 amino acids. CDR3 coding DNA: TGTGCCAGCAGCCAAGTGACTAGCGTAGAGACCCAGTACTTC. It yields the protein CASSQVTSVETQYF.

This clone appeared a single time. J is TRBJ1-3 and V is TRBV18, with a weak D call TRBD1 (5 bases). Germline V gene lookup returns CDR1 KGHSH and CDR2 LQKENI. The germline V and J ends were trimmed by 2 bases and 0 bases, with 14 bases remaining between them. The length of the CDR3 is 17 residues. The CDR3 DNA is TGTGCCAGCTCACCAAATGCACAGGCTAACTCTGGAAACACCATATATTTT. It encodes CASSPNAQANSGNTIYF.

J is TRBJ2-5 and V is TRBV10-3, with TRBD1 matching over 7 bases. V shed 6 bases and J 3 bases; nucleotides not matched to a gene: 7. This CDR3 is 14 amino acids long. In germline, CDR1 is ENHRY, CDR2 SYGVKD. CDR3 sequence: CAISVSGTEETQYF. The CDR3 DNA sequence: TGTGCCATCAGCGTCTCCGGGACAGAAGAGACCCAGTACTTC.

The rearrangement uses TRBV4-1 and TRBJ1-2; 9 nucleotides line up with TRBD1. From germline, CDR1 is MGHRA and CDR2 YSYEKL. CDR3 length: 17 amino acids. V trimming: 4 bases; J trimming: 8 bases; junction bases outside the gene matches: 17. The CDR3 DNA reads TGCGCCAGCAGCCCTCGGGACAGGGCGCCAGGAGTAAGAGGCTACACCTTC. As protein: CASSPRDRAPGVRGYTF.